The source of this T cell receptor beta chain is a study of cytomegalovirus exposure and HLA in healthy donors. Study-wide points: Upon later analysis, HLA-associated TCR beta chains proved more clonally expanded than other, equally common chains.

Germline V gene lookup returns CDR1 MGHRA and CDR2 YSYEKL. V was clipped by 1 base and J by 2 bases; unmatched bases: 11. CDR3 length equals 19 residues. For this clone: Antigen: not known.

PCR was performed using 60 Vbeta and 13 Jbeta primers. The repertoire was sequenced with immunoSEQ multiplex PCR; TCRdb's copy has only in-frame clones and lacks some. This repertoire shows over 120,000 clones, 75% to 85% found once; its top ten account for about 4.3%. Source material: PBMCs. This TCR was sampled from a man aged 40-49 years in good health and CMV-seronegative. The rearrangement links TRBV4-1 to TRBJ2-6; 7 nucleotides line up with TRBD1. In nucleotides, the CDR3 is TGCGCCAGCAGCCAAGTGGGGCCCATACAGGGGACTGGGGCCAACGTCCTGACTTTC. Its protein product is CASSQVGPIQGTGANVLTF.